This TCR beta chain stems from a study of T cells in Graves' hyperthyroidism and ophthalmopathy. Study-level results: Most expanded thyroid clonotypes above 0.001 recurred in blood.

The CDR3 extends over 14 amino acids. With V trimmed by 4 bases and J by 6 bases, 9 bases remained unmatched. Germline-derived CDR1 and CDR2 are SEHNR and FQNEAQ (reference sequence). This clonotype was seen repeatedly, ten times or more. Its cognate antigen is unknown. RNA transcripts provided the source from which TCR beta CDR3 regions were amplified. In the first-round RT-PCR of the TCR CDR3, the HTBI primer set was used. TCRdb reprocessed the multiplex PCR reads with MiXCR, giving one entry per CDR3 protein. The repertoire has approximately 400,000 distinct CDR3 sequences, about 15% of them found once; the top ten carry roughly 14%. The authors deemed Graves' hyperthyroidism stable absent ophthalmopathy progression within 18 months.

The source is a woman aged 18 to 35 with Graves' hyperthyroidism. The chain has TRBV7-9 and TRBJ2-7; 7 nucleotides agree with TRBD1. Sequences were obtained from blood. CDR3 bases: TGTGCCAGCAGCTCCGAGGACAGGTTATCCGAGCAGTACTTC. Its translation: CASSSEDRLSEQYF.